This is a list of T cell receptor beta chains from one sample in a study of T-cell memory formation after mild COVID-19. TCRdb itself ran the 5' RACE reads through MiXCR, one entry per CDR3 protein. Of 70,000 to 100,000 distinct CDR3 sequences in the sample, more than 10% are singletons; the top ten hold 27%. Sequencing was performed on PBMCs or a T cell subset sorted from them (not recorded which). Every receptor here comes from an adult woman who had mild COVID-19 (a few samples of this study predate the infection). Cell type and time point are not known. Both conserved end residues are part of each CDR3. A D gene is named only where the DNA matches it firmly. Size is stated for part of the rows, as once, few or many counts, or as a class when the clone is expanded.

. . TRBJ1-1 TRBV5-6 TGTGCCAGCAGCTTGATGCTGAACACTGAAGCTTTCTTT CASSLMLNTEAFF
TRBD1 . TRBJ2-1 TRBV24-1 TGTGCCACCAGTGATTTGGCAACCACAGGGGGCACCTACAATGAGCAGTTCTTC CATSDLATTGGTYNEQFF
TRBD2 few TRBJ2-3 TRBV15 TGTGCCACCAGCAGAGGAGCTGGGAGGGCAGATACGCAGTATTTT CATSRGAGRADTQYF
. once TRBJ2-6 TRBV5-1 TGCGCCAGCAGAGATGGGGCCAAAGTCCTGACTTTC CASRDGAKVLTF
. . TRBJ1-5 TRBV6-1 TGTGCCAGCAGTGCTACCGGGGGGAATCAGCCCCAGCATTTT CASSATGGNQPQHF
TRBD1 . TRBJ2-7 TRBV7-6 TGTGCCAGCAGCTTCTTCGGGACAGAATACGAGCAGTACTTC CASSFFGTEYEQYF
. . TRBJ1-5 TRBV19 TGTGCCAGTAGTATCGCGGTTTATAGCAATCAGCCCCAGCATTTT CASSIAVYSNQPQHF
. few TRBJ1-1 TRBV7-9 TGTGCCACCACAGGGCCTAGGACTGAAGCTTTCTTT CATTGPRTEAFF
. . TRBJ2-1 TRBV20-1 TGCAGTGCTAGATATACGGGAGTAGTTTCCTACAATGAGCAGTTCTTC CSARYTGVVSYNEQFF
TRBD1 few TRBJ2-5 TRBV29-1 TGCAGCGACGGGACAGGGGCCGGGGAGACCCAGTACTTC CSDGTGAGETQYF
TRBD2 . TRBJ2-7 TRBV9 TGTGCCAGCAGCCCTTCCGGGACTAGGAACGAGCAGTACTTC CASSPSGTRNEQYF
. many TRBJ2-6 TRBV6-5 TGTGCCAGCAGTTACTCGAATTACGACAGGATAAGCTCTGGGGCCAACGTCCTGACTTTC CASSYSNYDRISSGANVLTF
TRBD1 few TRBJ2-5 TRBV12-3/TRBV12-4 TGTGCCAGCAGCTACAGGGGAGTCAGTCCCCTATACAGGTCGGAAGAGACCCAGTACTTC CASSYRGVSPLYRSEETQYF
TRBD2 . TRBJ2-1 TRBV5-1 TGCGCCAGCAGCTTTGAGACTAGCGGCCCAGACAATGAGCAGTTCTTC CASSFETSGPDNEQFF
. few TRBJ2-2 TRBV2 TGTGCCAGCAAGGGAAGTGGGGATTCGGCGAACACCGGGGAGCTGTTTTTT CASKGSGDSANTGELFF
TRBD1 many TRBJ2-3 TRBV7-6 TGTGCCAGCAGCCTAGAGGGACAGGGCACAGATACGCAGTATTTT CASSLEGQGTDTQYF
. . TRBJ2-3 TRBV20-1 TGCAGTGCTAGGGAACTAAGATCTAGCACAGATACGCAGTATTTT CSARELRSSTDTQYF
TRBD1 . TRBJ2-4 TRBV29-1 TGCAGCGTTGGGGACAGTCAAGCCAAAAACATTCAGTACTTC CSVGDSQAKNIQYF
. . TRBJ2-1 TRBV7-8 TGTGCCAGCAGCCCAACGACGGGCGCCAATGAGCAGTTCTTC CASSPTTGANEQFF
. few TRBJ1-1 TRBV7-6 TGTGCCAGCATAGAAGGCGGGAACACTGAAGCTTTCTTT CASIEGGNTEAFF